This TCR beta chain stems from a study of shared clonotypes between healthy human individuals. As handled by the study authors: Sequence data from immunoSEQ were junction-only and lacked quality scores; consequently, filtering differed. The repertoire was sequenced with immunoSEQ multiplex PCR; TCRdb's copy has only in-frame clones and lacks some. V and J calls and clone size are given by that table; D and trimming were obtained from the DNA. The sample carries more than 450,000 clones, 79% recorded once. Trimming took off 5 bases at V and 8 bases at J, with 13 bases between the two ends. The CDR3 contains 13 residues. The V gene's germline CDR1 is SGHTA and CDR2 FQGTGA. This clone was observed a few times.

The sequenced sample consisted of PBMCs. J is TRBJ2-1 and V is TRBV7-3; D not certain. This TCR was recovered from a woman between 35 and 50 years old in good health. Some clones in this sample may be carry-over from other donors' samples. CDR3: CASSTDPADEQFF. CDR3 coding DNA: TGTGCCAGCAGCACGGACCCGGCGGATGAGCAGTTCTTC. Looking up the rest from reference TRBV7-3 and TRBJ2-1 gives the full variable domain: GAGVSQTPSNKVTEKGKYVELRCDPISGHTALYWYRQSLGQGPEFLIYFQGTGAADDSGLPNDRFFAVRPEGSVSTLKIQRTERGDSAVYLCASSTDPADEQFFGPGTRLTVL.